This T cell receptor beta chain was documented in a study of blood T cell repertoires in COVID-19. About the research overall: Whether acute or convalescent, the COVID-19 samples came from the United States, Italy and Spain.

From germline, CDR1 is LGHDT and CDR2 YNNKEL (reference sequence). The CDR3 loop spans 17 amino acids. J was trimmed by 3 bases and V by 0 bases; bases with no gene match: 7. Original processing notes: Estimation of nucleated cell counts relied on the amplification of reference gene primers. Clones were read by immunoSEQ multiplex PCR, and TCRdb kept only the in-frame ones, dropping some. V and J calls plus clone size are reproduced from that table; the DNA served to infer D and trimming. The top ten clones hold 0.82% of a sample with over 200,000 clones, approximately 90% of them seen once. This clone was picked up one time.

The chain recombines TRBV3-1 (or the pseudogene TRBV3-2) with TRBJ2-2; 7 bases map to TRBD2. This sequence was found in a man between 60 and 70 years old with COVID-19, enrolled during active disease. The sample taken for sequencing was peripheral blood. CDR3 bases: TGTGCCAGCAGCCAAGATAGGACTAGTCTAGACACCGGGGAGCTGTTTTTT. Translating it yields CASSQDRTSLDTGELFF.